The T cell receptor (beta chain) under discussion was sequenced for a study of T cells in narcolepsy. CDR3 length: 15 residues. Trimming took 8 bases from V and 3 from J; bases not matched to a gene: 8. Germline V CDR1 and CDR2: MGHDK, SYGVNS. Only in-frame clones appear in the TCRdb table, and some are missing; sequencing was by immunoSEQ multiplex PCR. Seen here are roughly 35,000 clones, around 80% observed once, and the top ten hold about 0.95%. The source of this sequence is a human donor in good health. The sample taken for sequencing was memory (CD45RA-) CD4+ T cells from blood. The chain is built from TRBV25-1 and TRBJ1-5; TRBD1 matches 9 bases. CDR3 residues: CASGPGDRANQPQHF. The CDR3 DNA reads TGTGCCAGCGGTCCGGGGGACAGGGCCAATCAGCCCCAGCATTTT.